Here is one T cell receptor beta chain with its context. Its antigen is unidentified. This sample stems from a study of shared clonotypes between healthy human individuals. Germline V CDR1 and CDR2: SGHDT, YYEEEE. V was trimmed by 4 bases and J by 10 bases, leaving 15 bases between them. The CDR3 extends over 13 amino acids. Study findings and constraints: Against clonotypes common to all four donors, non-shared ones had lower generation probabilities.

Donors were Caucasian adults residing in Nashville, Tennessee, USA. CD4+ cell separation produced CD45RA+ naive and CD45RA-negative memory subsets. Using immunoSEQ multiplex PCR, the repertoire was profiled, and TCRdb retains in-frame clones only, with some absent. The table includes around 1,100,000 clones, 70% to 85% detected once. This sequence joins TRBV5-6 and TRBJ2-1; D gene ambiguous. This receptor was taken from a young man in good health. Some clones in this sample may be carry-over from other donors' samples. Sequencing was done on a sample of memory CD4+ T cells from PBMCs. This sample's subset: CD45RA-negative fraction. The CDR3 DNA reads TGTGCCAGCAGCAAATTTGGCACGCGGGAGCAGTTCTTC. This codes for CASSKFGTREQFF.